A selection of T cell receptor beta chains follows, all from one sample in a study of blood T cells in healthy people across ages. TCRdb itself ran the 5' RACE reads through MiXCR, one entry per CDR3 protein. Of roughly 800,000 distinct CDR3 sequences listed, about 25% are singletons. The sample also formed part of further work on T cells of mothers and their children.

Material for sequencing was blood. Every receptor here comes from a boy between 5 and 17 years old in good health. Both conserved end residues are part of each CDR3. Some rows mark clone size as missing; the rest say once, few, many or name a class of expanded clone.

NA TRBV7-9 CASSNWAGTGNTIYF
NA TRBV9 CASSAPTGVSYEQYF
few TRBV10-3 CAISLAGSDTQYF
NA TRBV7-2 CASSLSGQGKHYGYTF
NA TRBV5-1 CASSQAGNSYNEQFF
few TRBV6-5 CASSYSRQANTEAFF
NA TRBV7-9 CASSPKGTPGETQYF
few TRBV4-3 CASSQRVGGGVADTQYF
NA TRBV28 CASSLGLEKRRANRDEQFF
NA TRBV6-5 CASSLGLAGGTNTGELFF
NA TRBV10-3 CAISGGGGANTGELFF
few TRBV3-1 CASSHQGLGEKLFF
few TRBV20-1 CSATNSGDYNEQFF
NA TRBV12-3/TRBV12-4 CASSLAGGNGYTF
NA TRBV4-3 CASSQARGRNEQFF
NA TRBV5-1 CASSLPGGGVQETQYF
few TRBV12-3/TRBV12-4 CASRTSDQETQYF
many TRBV6-1 CASSEWETQYF
NA TRBV27 CASSLSIMAARYEQYF
NA TRBV12-3/TRBV12-4 CASRGGVSYEQYF
few TRBV2 CASMASGSSYNEQFF
many TRBV6-2/TRBV6-3 CASSTGQENSPLHF
NA TRBV29-1 CSYLAGGYTGELFF
NA TRBV28 CASSGVIILYNEQFF
NA TRBV29-1 CSVERGTSYNEQFF
NA TRBV9 CASSEPQGGIGANVLTF
few TRBV7-9 CASSLEGAWDEQFF
NA TRBV20-1 CSARSLEGYF
few TRBV6-2/TRBV6-3 CASTSGLLAGAGELFF
NA TRBV9 CASSAEPGLAGGPIYEQYF
once TRBV20-1 CSASVGGKAGEQFF
few TRBV19 CASSMGQAQETQYF
NA TRBV4-3 CASSEVIPGGAWDEQFF
NA TRBV7-2 CASSSGPVGDTQYF
few TRBV3-1 CASSQRTSSNTGELFF
NA TRBV20-1 CSAGDTVSYEQYF
few TRBV28 CASSDLDGYYGYTF
NA TRBV20-1 CSASGDIPGRGEQYF
NA TRBV28 CASSFAGRTDTQYF
many TRBV29-1 CSVEFFWASQGEPYQETQYF
few TRBV2 CASSGFINDGYTF
many TRBV7-2 CASSLGGQGAMTGYTF